A selection of T cell receptor beta chains follows, all from one sample in a study of radiation and T cells in renal cell carcinoma. Clones were sequenced by immunoSEQ multiplex PCR, and TCRdb holds only the in-frame ones, with some missing. The profile shows about 130,000 clones, 70% to 90% of them singletons. Sequenced material: blood, taken from a patient whose treatment included radiotherapy and nephrectomy. The receptor source for this set is a woman aged 45-60 years with renal cell carcinoma. The CDR3 runs from the conserved cysteine through the conserved F or W. A D gene is named only where the DNA matches it firmly. Rows give clone size only sometimes, using once, few, many, or a class for an expanded clone.

size: NA; D: TRBD1; V: TRBV5-8; J: TRBJ2-5; CDR3: CASSLLYSTGAEETQYF; DNA: TGTGCCAGCAGCCTACTCTATTCGACAGGGGCGGAAGAGACCCAGTACTTC
size: NA; D: TRBD1; V: TRBV5-1; J: TRBJ1-3; CDR3: CASSYDRGTGGRNTIYF; DNA: TGCGCCAGCAGCTATGACCGAGGGACAGGGGGACGAAACACCATATATTTT
size: NA; D: NA; V: TRBV6-6; J: TRBJ2-7; CDR3: CASSYEGLSSYEQYF; DNA: TGTGCCAGCAGTTACGAAGGACTGAGCTCCTACGAGCAGTACTTC
size: NA; D: TRBD1; V: TRBV6-5; J: TRBJ2-7; CDR3: CASSFGQGPYEQYF; DNA: TGTGCCAGCAGTTTCGGACAGGGACCCTACGAGCAGTACTTC
size: NA; D: NA; V: TRBV5-4; J: TRBJ1-4; CDR3: CASSLWGAGEKLFF; DNA: TGTGCCAGCAGCTTGTGGGGGGCAGGTGAAAAACTGTTTTTT
size: many; D: NA; V: TRBV7-3; J: TRBJ2-7; CDR3: CASSPYGGYEQYF; DNA: TGTGCCAGCAGCCCATACGGCGGGTACGAGCAGTACTTC
size: NA; D: NA; V: TRBV4-3; J: TRBJ1-1; CDR3: CASSQTGERGKTEAFF; DNA: TGCGCCAGCAGCCAGACCGGGGAACGGGGGAAGACTGAAGCTTTCTTT
size: NA; D: NA; V: TRBV6-5; J: TRBJ1-1; CDR3: CASSSTGPGVGAFF; DNA: TGTGCCAGCAGCTCAACAGGCCCCGGGGTGGGGGCTTTCTTT
size: NA; D: NA; V: TRBV7-6; J: TRBJ1-2; CDR3: CASSLAAGADYGYTF; DNA: TGTGCCAGCAGCTTAGCGGCCGGGGCTGACTATGGCTACACCTTC
size: NA; D: NA; V: TRBV7-3; J: TRBJ2-1; CDR3: CASSQPGDEQFF; DNA: TGTGCCAGCAGTCAACCAGGCGATGAGCAGTTCTTC
size: few; D: TRBD1; V: TRBV12-5; J: TRBJ1-1; CDR3: CASAPDRVYTEAFF; DNA: TGTGCTAGTGCCCCGGACAGGGTATACACTGAAGCTTTCTTT
size: NA; D: TRBD2; V: TRBV29-1; J: TRBJ2-3; CDR3: CSVDGSSGGPSYTQYF; DNA: TGCAGCGTTGACGGATCTAGCGGGGGGCCTTCGTATACGCAGTATTTT
size: NA; D: NA; V: TRBV5-1; J: TRBJ2-3; CDR3: CASSLGGATDTQYF; DNA: TGCGCCAGCAGCTTGGGAGGCGCCACAGATACGCAGTATTTT
size: NA; D: NA; V: TRBV11-2; J: TRBJ1-1; CDR3: CASSLVRDTEAFF; DNA: TGTGCCAGCAGCTTAGTTCGGGACACTGAAGCTTTCTTT
size: NA; D: TRBD1; V: TRBV7-9; J: TRBJ2-3; CDR3: CASSPGTATDTQYF; DNA: TGTGCCAGCAGCCCAGGGACAGCCACAGATACGCAGTATTTT
size: NA; D: NA; V: TRBV30; J: TRBJ1-3; CDR3: CAWTGANTIYF; DNA: TGTGCCTGGACAGGGGCTAACACCATATATTTT
size: NA; D: NA; V: TRBV19; J: TRBJ1-2; CDR3: CASSIGQPYGYTF; DNA: TGTGCCAGTAGTATTGGACAGCCCTATGGCTACACCTTC
size: NA; D: NA; V: TRBV5-4; J: TRBJ2-1; CDR3: CASSLAADSYNEQFF; DNA: TGTGCCAGCAGCTTGGCAGCCGACTCCTACAATGAGCAGTTCTTC
size: NA; D: NA; V: TRBV9; J: TRBJ1-4; CDR3: CASSAQIGAVNEKLFF; DNA: TGTGCCAGCAGCGCCCAGATTGGGGCGGTTAATGAAAAACTGTTTTTT
size: NA; D: NA; V: TRBV6-6; J: TRBJ2-7; CDR3: CASTPDPGVPGEQYF; DNA: TGTGCCAGCACCCCCGATCCGGGGGTACCGGGGGAGCAGTACTTC
size: NA; D: NA; V: TRBV19; J: TRBJ1-1; CDR3: CASHPRVGISGEAFF; DNA: TGTGCCAGTCATCCGAGGGTTGGCATCAGCGGTGAAGCTTTCTTT
size: NA; D: NA; V: TRBV29-1; J: TRBJ2-1; CDR3: CSSAGVLYNEQFF; DNA: TGCAGCTCGGCAGGGGTGTTGTACAATGAGCAGTTCTTC
size: NA; D: NA; V: TRBV9; J: TRBJ1-5; CDR3: CASSADRSGQPQHF; DNA: TGTGCCAGCAGCGCCGACAGGTCTGGCCAGCCCCAGCATTTT
size: once; D: TRBD2; V: TRBV9; J: TRBJ2-1; CDR3: CASSVGTGGEQFF; DNA: TGTGCCAGCAGCGTAGGCACGGGGGGTGAGCAGTTCTTC
size: NA; D: TRBD1; V: TRBV2; J: TRBJ1-1; CDR3: CASREITTGTEAFF; DNA: TGTGCCAGCAGAGAGATCACGACAGGGACTGAAGCTTTCTTT
size: NA; D: NA; V: TRBV6-5; J: TRBJ2-3; CDR3: CASISGASTDTQYF; DNA: TGTGCCAGCATCTCGGGGGCCAGCACAGATACGCAGTATTTT